Below are 2 T cell receptor beta chains sequenced from a single sample in a study of blood T cell repertoires in COVID-19. This table comes from immunoSEQ multiplex PCR, and its TCRdb copy is limited to in-frame clones, with some not included. Here the sample spans roughly 260,000 clones, about 88% being singletons. Sequencing was carried out using peripheral blood. Receptor source: a woman aged 40 to 50 who had recovered from COVID-19.

This chain links TRBV5-6 with TRBJ2-7; D might be TRBD1 (6 bases). Trimming shortened V by 1 base and J by 7 bases, and 15 bases separated the two germline ends. The germline V gene encodes CDR1 SGHDT and CDR2 YYEEEE. The CDR3 is 14 amino acids. DNA for the CDR3: TGTGCCAGCAGCTTGCAGGGGATCTCTTGGGAGCAGTACTTC. Protein: CASSLQGISWEQYF.

J is TRBJ2-5 and V is TRBV9; TRBD1 aligns across 12 bases. J lost 4 bases, V lost 3 bases, and 10 bases had no gene match. CDR3 length: 17 residues. Germline V CDR1 and CDR2: SGDLS, YYNGEE. The CDR3 nucleotides read TGTGCCAGCAGCGCTGGGACAGGGGGCGAAGTAGGAGAGACCCAGTACTTC. Translating gives CASSAGTGGEVGETQYF.